One and the same sample provided the 29 T cell receptor beta chains below, sequenced in a study of control samples from healthy donors and cancer patients. Clones were sequenced by immunoSEQ multiplex PCR, and TCRdb holds only the in-frame ones, with some missing. The table shows roughly 150,000 clones, with over 85% occurring only once. The specimen was blood. The receptors shown here come from a man aged 18-30 years in good health.

The chain links TRBV10-1 to TRBJ1-5; D possibly corresponds to TRBD1 (5 bases). Germline V lookup: CDR1 WNHNN, CDR2 SYGVQD (reference sequence). The CDR3 is 15 amino acids. V lost 0 bases and J lost 7, with 13 bases in between. In DNA form, the CDR3 reads TGCGCCAGCAGTGAGTCGGGGGAGTTCGGGCAGCCCCAGCATTTT. Its protein is CASSESGEFGQPQHF.

This chain joins TRBV4-2 and TRBJ2-7, with 11 nucleotides matching TRBD2. The length of the CDR3 is 16 residues. Germline lookup yields CDR1 LGHNA and CDR2 YNFKEQ. V lost 0 bases, J lost 5 bases, and 6 bases stayed unmatched. This chain's CDR3 is CASSQEGLAAGDEQYF. The CDR3 coding sequence is TGTGCCAGCAGCCAAGAGGGACTAGCGGCGGGGGACGAGCAGTACTTC.

The J gene is TRBJ1-2, the V gene TRBV2; D remains unclear. The germline gives CDR1 SNHLY, CDR2 FYNNEI. Trimming took off 2 bases at V and 2 bases at J, with 9 bases between the two ends. The CDR3 runs to 14 residues. This CDR3 is CASSELDGNYGYTF. The DNA of the CDR3 is TGTGCCAGCAGTGAATTGGACGGGAACTATGGCTACACCTTC.

The rearrangement uses TRBV7-9 and TRBJ2-7; tentative D call: TRBD2 (5 bases). V dropped 5 bases and J dropped 6 bases, with 11 bases sitting between them. The CDR3 covers 12 residues. Germline CDR1 reads SEHNR; CDR2 reads FQNEAQ (reference sequence). The CDR3 spells CASSPSSSEQYF. CDR3 sequence (DNA): TGTGCCAGCAGCCCTAGCTCAAGCGAGCAGTACTTC. The full variable domain, in which reference TRBV7-9 and TRBJ2-7 provide the parts outside the CDR3, is DTGVSQNPRHKITKRGQNVTFRCDPISEHNRLYWYRQTLGQGPEFLTYFQNEAQLEKSRLLSDRFSAERPKGSFSTLEIQRTEQGDSAMYLCASSPSSSEQYFGPGTRLTVT.

This sequence joins TRBV6-1 and TRBJ2-1; 7 bases match TRBD2. This CDR3 is 15 amino acids long. The ends lost 3 bases at V and 0 bases at J; junction bases unmatched: 2. The germline V gene has CDR1 MNHNS and CDR2 SASEGT. Here the CDR3 DNA reads TGTGCCAGCAGTGATTGGGGGGGCTCCTACAATGAGCAGTTCTTC. It yields the protein CASSDWGGSYNEQFF.

The J gene is TRBJ2-2, the V gene TRBV11-3; D is unresolved. The germline CDR1 and CDR2 sequences are SGHNT and YENEEA. The ends were cut back, 4 bases at V and 2 bases at J, with 8 bases in the middle. This CDR3 comprises 14 residues. The CDR3 is CASSYHRNTGELFF. CDR3 nucleotide sequence: TGTGCCAGCAGCTACCACAGAAACACCGGGGAGCTGTTTTTT. The full variable domain, rest sourced from reference TRBV11-3 and TRBJ2-2, is EAGVVQSPRYKIIEKKQPVAFWCNPISGHNTLYWYLQNLGQGPELLIRYENEEAVDDSQLPKDRFSAERLKGVDSTLKIQPAELGDSAVYLCASSYHRNTGELFFGEGSRLTVL.

V is TRBV6-5 and J is TRBJ1-1; D remains unclear. Between the trimmed V and J ends, which lost 7 bases and 5 bases, there was a span of 8 bases. Looked up from germline, CDR1 is MNHEY and CDR2 is SVGAGI. The CDR3 is 11 residues long. As DNA, the CDR3 is TGTGCCAGCACCTCTTGGACTGAAGCTTTCTTT. Translated: CASTSWTEAFF.

In DNA, the CDR3 is TGTGCCAGCAGTGAATTGAATCGGCAGTACTTC. Translation: CASSELNRQYF. V is TRBV2 and J is TRBJ2-7; D unresolved. Deletions cut 2 bases from V and 9 bases from J, with 8 bases between. CDR1 and CDR2 from the germline V gene are SNHLY and FYNNEI. The CDR3 length is 11 residues. The whole variable domain, filled in from reference TRBV2 and TRBJ2-7, reads EPEVTQTPSHQVTQMGQEVILRCVPISNHLYFYWYRQILGQKVEFLVSFYNNEISEKSEIFDDQFSVERPDGSNFTLKIRSTKLEDSAMYFCASSELNRQYFGPGTRLTVT.

The chain is built from TRBV19 and TRBJ1-5, with a tentative D call TRBD1 (6 bases). The germline V gene has CDR1 LNHDA and CDR2 SQIVND (reference sequence). The germline V and J ends were trimmed by 4 bases and 4 bases, with 14 bases remaining between them. The CDR3 has 15 amino acids. In DNA, the CDR3 is TGTGCCAGTAGTACCCCGGGGGCTTGGAATCAGCCCCAGCATTTT. Its translation: CASSTPGAWNQPQHF.

This clone occurred once. CDR3 sequence reads: CASSSSGGDQYF. DNA of the CDR3: TGTGCCAGCAGCTCTAGCGGGGGAGACCAGTACTTC. The V gene is TRBV7-6, the J gene TRBJ2-5, with 10 bases fitting TRBD2. The V and J ends lost 4 bases and 10 bases, in that order; junction bases with no gene match: 3. Germline loops: CDR1 SGHVS, CDR2 FNYEAQ. This CDR3 is built from 12 residues.

The J gene is TRBJ2-7, the V gene TRBV6-5, with D perhaps assigned TRBD1 or TRBD2 (5 bases each). The V end lost 6 bases, the J end lost 5 bases, and 11 bases lay between the germline ends. This CDR3 region has 12 residues. In germline, CDR1 is MNHEY, CDR2 SVGAGI. CDR3 region: CASRGDGDEQYF. CDR3 nucleotide sequence: TGTGCCAGCAGAGGGGACGGGGACGAGCAGTACTTC.

The chain links TRBV3-1 (or the pseudogene TRBV3-2) to TRBJ1-5; D call uncertain. CDR1 and CDR2 (germline): LGHDT, YNNKEL (reference sequence). This CDR3 is 13 amino acids long. Trimming pared 0 bases from V and 6 bases from J, leaving 6 bases between. The chain's CDR3 is CASSQDIGQPQHF. For the CDR3, the DNA is TGTGCCAGCAGCCAAGATATAGGTCAGCCCCAGCATTTT.

The rearrangement uses TRBV5-4 and TRBJ2-2; 7 positions agree with TRBD2. The CDR3 is 15 residues long. Looked up from germline, CDR1 is SGHNT and CDR2 is YYREEE (reference sequence). After removal of 10 bases from V and 7 bases from J, the junction contained 16 bases not matched to a gene. The CDR3 reads CASAIGGKDIGELFF. The CDR3 bases are TGTGCCTCGGCTATCGGGGGGAAAGATATCGGGGAGCTGTTTTTT.

V usage is TRBV7-8 and J usage is TRBJ1-1; tentatively, D is TRBD1 (5 bases). The ends were cut back, 3 bases at V and 7 bases at J, with 9 bases in the middle. CDR1 and CDR2 (germline): SGHVS, FQNEAQ. The CDR3 contains 12 residues. As DNA, the CDR3 is TGTGCCAGCAGCTTTGGGACGGATGAAGCTTTCTTT. Its protein is CASSFGTDEAFF.

The chain joins TRBV6-5 to TRBJ2-7; 8 bases line up with TRBD2. J was trimmed by 0 bases and V by 5 bases; bases with no gene match: 6. The CDR3 is 15 amino acids. Germline V lookup: CDR1 MNHEY, CDR2 SVGAGI. The CDR3 protein is CASSRGGFDSYEQYF. In nucleotides, the CDR3 is TGTGCCAGCAGTCGCGGGGGGTTCGACTCCTACGAGCAGTACTTC.

The rearrangement joins TRBV6-6 to TRBJ1-1, with D hard to call. CDR3 size: 15 residues. Germline V gene sequence: CDR1 MNHNY, CDR2 SVGAGI (reference sequence). The V end lost 2 bases, the J end lost 4 bases, and 14 bases lay between the germline ends. As DNA, the CDR3 is TGTGCCAGCAGTTACCTCTCCGGGTCTAGCACTGAAGCTTTCTTT. Protein product: CASSYLSGSSTEAFF.

The chain recombines TRBV2 with TRBJ2-7, with 11 nucleotides matching TRBD2. Germline loops: CDR1 SNHLY, CDR2 FYNNEI. Trimming at V came to 7 bases and at J to 7 bases, leaving 12 bases not matched to a gene. There are 15 residues in the CDR3. The CDR3 coding sequence is TGTGCCAGCAAACGTAGTAGCGGGAGGGCCGGGGAGCAGTACTTC. This sequence encodes CASKRSSGRAGEQYF.

The V and J genes are TRBV25-1 and TRBJ2-3, with 7 bases fitting TRBD1. CDR3 size: 17 residues. The J segment lost 2 bases and the V segment lost 5 bases, leaving 13 bases of the junction unmatched. Per germline, CDR1 MGHDK and CDR2 SYGVNS. The chain's CDR3 is CASSSHRTGWNTDTQYF. For the CDR3, the DNA is TGTGCCAGCAGTTCCCACAGGACAGGCTGGAACACAGATACGCAGTATTTT. Combining the CDR3 with reference TRBV25-1 and TRBJ2-3 gives the whole variable domain EADIYQTPRYLVIGTGKKITLECSQTMGHDKMYWYQQDPGMELHLIHYSYGVNSTEKGDLSSESTVSRIRTEHFPLTLESARPSHTSQYLCASSSHRTGWNTDTQYFGPGTRLTVL.

V gene TRBV18 combines with J gene TRBJ1-2; TRBD1 is a possible D gene (5 bases). Germline values: CDR1 KGHSH, CDR2 LQKENI. V was shortened by 3 bases and J by 2 bases, with 19 bases between the two germline ends. The CDR3 extends over 17 amino acids. The DNA of the CDR3 is TGTGCCAGCTCACCCTTGGGGCAGGCCATGGGGAACTATGGCTACACCTTC. Protein product: CASSPLGQAMGNYGYTF.

The rearrangement uses TRBV12-3 or TRBV12-4 and TRBJ1-1, with D uncertain. V was cut by 6 bases and J by 1 base, with 9 bases left in between. There are 13 residues in the CDR3. The CDR3 here is CASRAVGNTEAFF. The CDR3 nucleotides read TGTGCCAGCAGGGCAGTAGGGAACACTGAAGCTTTCTTT.

This clone was recorded once. This chain connects TRBV30 to TRBJ1-2, with D possibly TRBD1 on 5 matching bases. CDR3 length: 15 residues. V was clipped by 4 bases and J by 3 bases, with 18 bases between them. The germline gives CDR1 GTSNPN, CDR2 SVGIG (reference sequence). The CDR3: CAWKHEMGGDYGYTF. CDR3 nucleotides: TGTGCCTGGAAGCACGAGATGGGGGGGGACTATGGCTACACCTTC.

The rearrangement joins TRBV19 to TRBJ2-3; no definite D call. From germline, CDR1 is LNHDA and CDR2 SQIVND (reference sequence). V lost 2 bases and J lost 0, with 9 bases in between. The CDR3 is 15 residues long. The chain's CDR3 is CASSIRQASTDTQYF. The DNA of the CDR3 is TGTGCCAGTAGTATAAGACAAGCTAGCACAGATACGCAGTATTTT. Full variable domain (missing parts from reference TRBV19 and TRBJ2-3): DGGITQSPKYLFRKEGQNVTLSCEQNLNHDAMYWYRQDPGQGLRLIYYSQIVNDFQKGDIAEGYSVSREKKESFPLTVTSAQKNPTAFYLCASSIRQASTDTQYFGPGTRLTVL.

The chain recombines TRBV30 with TRBJ1-2; no clear D. Germline V gene data show CDR1 as GTSNPN and CDR2 as SVGIG (reference sequence). This CDR3 contains 14 residues. The germline V and J ends were trimmed by 2 bases and 8 bases, with 18 bases remaining between them. DNA for the CDR3: TGTGCCTGGAGTTTATCCGGGAGGAGTGGGGGCTACACCTTC. Translation gives CAWSLSGRSGGYTF. Using reference TRBV30 and TRBJ1-2 for the parts outside the CDR3, the full variable domain is SQTIHQWPATLVQPVGSPLSLECTVEGTSNPNLYWYRQAAGRGLQLLFYSVGIGQISSEVPQNLSASRPQDRQFILSSKKLLLSDSGFYLCAWSLSGRSGGYTFGSGTRLTVV.

The V gene is TRBV6-2 or TRBV6-3, the J gene TRBJ1-1; maybe TRBD1 (5 bases). V lost 8 bases, J lost 4 bases, and 29 bases lay in between. The CDR3 is made up of 18 amino acids. CDR1 MNHEY and CDR2 SVGEGT come from the germline V gene. The CDR3 region is CASRPSRGRPSLRTEAFF. CDR3 DNA: TGTGCCAGCCGCCCAAGTAGGGGCAGACCTTCCTTGCGCACTGAAGCTTTCTTT.

V gene TRBV30 combines with J gene TRBJ2-1, with TRBD1 identical over 8 bases. The CDR3 contains 13 residues. The V gene end was trimmed by 4 bases and the J gene end by 6 bases; junction bases not matched to a gene: 5. Germline CDR1 reads GTSNPN; CDR2 reads SVGIG (reference sequence). The DNA for the CDR3 is TGTGCCTGGAACGGACAGGGACCCAATGAGCAGTTCTTC. Its protein is CAWNGQGPNEQFF. The full variable domain, with the rest looked up from reference TRBV30 and TRBJ2-1, is SQTIHQWPATLVQPVGSPLSLECTVEGTSNPNLYWYRQAAGRGLQLLFYSVGIGQISSEVPQNLSASRPQDRQFILSSKKLLLSDSGFYLCAWNGQGPNEQFFGPGTRLTVL.

The chain recombines TRBV24-1 with TRBJ2-2; 12 nucleotides agree with TRBD1. Germline loops: CDR1 KGHDR, CDR2 SFDVKD. Trimming cost V 9 bases and J 6 bases; bases outside gene matches: 7. There are 15 residues in the CDR3. For the CDR3, the DNA is TGTGCCACCCACAAAGGGACAGGGGGCTCCGGGGAGCTGTTTTTT. This translates into CATHKGTGGSGELFF.

The chain is built from TRBV19 and TRBJ1-5, with a tentative D call TRBD1 (5 bases). This CDR3 spans 13 amino acids. The V and J ends lost 3 bases and 6 bases respectively, with 9 bases between them. Germline loops: CDR1 LNHDA, CDR2 SQIVND (reference sequence). The CDR3 DNA is TGTGCCAGTAGTATTGTGGGGGGTCAGCCCCAGCATTTT. Protein product: CASSIVGGQPQHF.

This chain links TRBV7-9 with TRBJ1-1; D is unresolved. The germline gives CDR1 SEHNR, CDR2 FQNEAQ (reference sequence). CDR3 length equals 13 residues. The V end lost 1 base, the J end lost 1 base, and 4 bases lay between the germline ends. In DNA form, the CDR3 reads TGTGCCAGCAGCTTAGGGTCGAACACTGAAGCTTTCTTT. It specifies CASSLGSNTEAFF.

The chain joins TRBV4-3 to TRBJ2-2, with 10 positions matching TRBD2. With V trimmed by 3 bases and J by 6 bases, 7 bases remained unmatched. The CDR3 runs 16 residues. Germline V gene data show CDR1 as LGHNA and CDR2 as YSLEER. The CDR3 DNA reads TGCGCCAGCAGCCAGTCAGCGGGAGGGATACCCGGGGAGCTGTTTTTT. Translating gives CASSQSAGGIPGELFF.